The entry below describes one T cell receptor beta chain. This record belongs to a study of blood T cell repertoires in COVID-19. Overall study context: Samples of COVID-19 (acute and convalescent) were obtained from the United States, Italy and Spain.

Germline V lookup: CDR1 SGHTA, CDR2 FQGNSA. The CDR3 has 14 amino acids. The V segment lost 2 bases and the J segment 8 bases; nucleotides outside the gene matches: 4. Measured with immunoSEQ multiplex PCR; TCRdb has only the in-frame clones, and not every one. The data show about 98,000 clones, approximately 80% seen once. The sequenced sample consisted of peripheral blood. The receptor's source is a man aged 70 or older with active or convalescent COVID-19. This rearrangement joins TRBV7-2 to TRBJ1-4; the match to TRBD1 covers 8 bases. The CDR3 nucleotides are TGTGCCAGCAGCTTACAGGGGGCGAAGGAAAAACTGTTTTTT. Its protein is CASSLQGAKEKLFF. Full variable domain (missing parts from reference TRBV7-2 and TRBJ1-4): GAGVSQSPSNKVTEKGKDVELRCDPISGHTALYWYRQSLGQGLEFLIYFQGNSAPDKSGLPSDRFSAERTGGSVSTLTIQRTQQEDSAVYLCASSLQGAKEKLFFGSGTQLSVL.